Below, one T cell receptor beta chain is given with its context. What it binds is not known. The sample comes from a study of shared clonotypes between healthy human individuals. General study findings and limits: Some clonotypes were shared by all four sorted-subset donors, while others were not shared. The non-shared ones had lower generation probabilities than the shared ones.

Assay used: immunoSEQ multiplex PCR; TCRdb lists only in-frame clones, some missing. The sample comprises just over 2,000,000 clones, 85% to 95% of which are singletons, and around 0.13% rests with the top ten. The clonotype originates from a young man in good health. Sequenced sample: naive CD4+ T cells sorted from blood. Subset meaning: CD45RA+ positively selected.

The CDR3 loop reads CASSLGNPVHEQYF. DNA of the CDR3: TGTGCCAGCAGCTTAGGTAACCCGGTCCACGAGCAGTACTTC. The genes are TRBV5-8 and TRBJ2-7, with no clear D. Looked up from germline, CDR1 is SGHTS and CDR2 is YDEGEE. The CDR3 sequence is 14 residues long. Trimming pared 2 bases from V and 5 bases from J, leaving 14 bases between.